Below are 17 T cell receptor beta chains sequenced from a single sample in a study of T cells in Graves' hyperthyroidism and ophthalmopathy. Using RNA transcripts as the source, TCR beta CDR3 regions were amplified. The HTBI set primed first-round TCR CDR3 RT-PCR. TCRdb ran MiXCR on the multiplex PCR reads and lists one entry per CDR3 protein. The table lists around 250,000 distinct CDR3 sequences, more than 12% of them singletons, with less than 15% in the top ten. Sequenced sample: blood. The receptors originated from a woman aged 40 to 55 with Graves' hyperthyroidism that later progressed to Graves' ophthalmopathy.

This CDR3 reads CASSQARAGTGYQPQHF. CDR3 sequence (DNA): TGCGCCAGCAGCCAAGCCAGGGCCGGGACGGGCTATCAGCCCCAGCATTTT. The chain is built from TRBV4-1 and TRBJ1-5; D may be TRBD1 (5 bases). Trimming stripped 1 base from V and 5 bases from J, with 18 bases between. This CDR3 contains 17 residues. The germline CDR1 and CDR2 sequences are MGHRA and YSYEKL.

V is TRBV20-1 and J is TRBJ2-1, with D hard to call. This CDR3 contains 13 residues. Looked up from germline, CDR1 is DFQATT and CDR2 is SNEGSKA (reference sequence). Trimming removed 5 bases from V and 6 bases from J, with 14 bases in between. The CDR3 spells CSAPTQTSNEQFF. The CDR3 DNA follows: TGCAGTGCTCCGACTCAGACCTCCAATGAGCAGTTCTTC.

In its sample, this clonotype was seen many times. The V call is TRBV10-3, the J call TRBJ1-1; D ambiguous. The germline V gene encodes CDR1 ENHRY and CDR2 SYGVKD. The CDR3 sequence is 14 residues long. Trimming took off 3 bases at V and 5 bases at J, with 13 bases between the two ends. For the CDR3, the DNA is TGTGCCATCAGTGACGCGGGGTCTGGAACTGAAGCTTTCTTT. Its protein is CAISDAGSGTEAFF.

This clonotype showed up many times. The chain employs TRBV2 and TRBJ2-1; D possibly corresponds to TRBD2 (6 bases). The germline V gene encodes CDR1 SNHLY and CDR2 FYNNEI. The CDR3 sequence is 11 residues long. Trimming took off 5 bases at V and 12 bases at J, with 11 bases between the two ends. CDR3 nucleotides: TGTGCCAGCAGTAGCGGGTGGGGGCAGTTCTTC. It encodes CASSSGWGQFF.

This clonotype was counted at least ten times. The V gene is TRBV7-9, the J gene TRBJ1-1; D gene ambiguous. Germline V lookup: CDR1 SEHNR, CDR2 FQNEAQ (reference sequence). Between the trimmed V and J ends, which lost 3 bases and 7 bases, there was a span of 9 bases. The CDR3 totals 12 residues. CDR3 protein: CASSFNSIEAFF. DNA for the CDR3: TGTGCCAGCAGCTTCAACAGCATTGAAGCTTTCTTT.

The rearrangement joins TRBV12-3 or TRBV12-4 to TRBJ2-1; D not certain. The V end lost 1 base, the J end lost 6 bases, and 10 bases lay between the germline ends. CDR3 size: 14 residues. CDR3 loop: CASSLVPSLNEQFF. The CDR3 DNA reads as TGTGCCAGCAGTTTAGTTCCCAGCCTCAATGAGCAGTTCTTC.

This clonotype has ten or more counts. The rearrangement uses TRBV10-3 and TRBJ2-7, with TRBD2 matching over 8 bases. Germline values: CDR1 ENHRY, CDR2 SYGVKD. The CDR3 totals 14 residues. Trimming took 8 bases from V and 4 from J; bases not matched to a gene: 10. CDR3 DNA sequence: TGTGCCATCGCATCGGGACTAGGGGATTACGAGCAGTACTTC. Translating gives CAIASGLGDYEQYF.

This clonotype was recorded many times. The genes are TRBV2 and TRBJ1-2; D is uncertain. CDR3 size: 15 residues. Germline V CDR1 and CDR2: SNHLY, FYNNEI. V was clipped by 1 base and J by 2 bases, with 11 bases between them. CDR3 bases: TGTGCCAGCAGTGAAGGGCCGGGCCCCAACTATGGCTACACCTTC. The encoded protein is CASSEGPGPNYGYTF.

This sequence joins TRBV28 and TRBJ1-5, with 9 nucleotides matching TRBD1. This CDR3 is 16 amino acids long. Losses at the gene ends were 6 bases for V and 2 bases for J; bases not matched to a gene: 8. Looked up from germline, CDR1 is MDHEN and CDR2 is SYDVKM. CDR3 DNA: TGTGCCAGCAGACTTTACGGACAGGGGCGCAATCAGCCCCAGCATTTT. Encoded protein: CASRLYGQGRNQPQHF.

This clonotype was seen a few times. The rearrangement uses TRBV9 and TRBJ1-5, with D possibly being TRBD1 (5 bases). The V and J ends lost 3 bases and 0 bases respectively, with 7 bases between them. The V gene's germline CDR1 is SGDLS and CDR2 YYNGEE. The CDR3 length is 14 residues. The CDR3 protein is CASSGGDSNQPQHF. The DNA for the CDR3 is TGTGCCAGCAGCGGAGGGGATAGCAATCAGCCCCAGCATTTT.

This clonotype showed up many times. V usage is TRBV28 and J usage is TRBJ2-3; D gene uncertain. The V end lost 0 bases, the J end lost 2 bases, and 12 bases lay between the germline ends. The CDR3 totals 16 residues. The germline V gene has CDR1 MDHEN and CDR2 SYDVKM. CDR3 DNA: TGTGCCAGCAGTTTATGGCAGGTCGGATACACAGATACGCAGTATTTT. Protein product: CASSLWQVGYTDTQYF. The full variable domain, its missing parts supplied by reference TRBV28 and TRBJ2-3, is DVKVTQSSRYLVKRTGEKVFLECVQDMDHENMFWYRQDPGLGLRLIYFSYDVKMKEKGDIPEGYSVSREKKERFSLILESASTNQTSMYLCASSLWQVGYTDTQYFGPGTRLTVL.

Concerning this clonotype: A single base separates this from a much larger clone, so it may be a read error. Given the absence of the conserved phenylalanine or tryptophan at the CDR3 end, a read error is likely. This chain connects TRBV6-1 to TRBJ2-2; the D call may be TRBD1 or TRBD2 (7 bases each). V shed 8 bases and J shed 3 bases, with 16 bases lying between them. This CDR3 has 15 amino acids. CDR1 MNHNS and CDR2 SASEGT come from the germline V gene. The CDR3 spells CASGGDRPHTGELFS. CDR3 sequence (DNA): TGTGCCAGCGGGGGGGACAGACCTCACACCGGGGAGCTGTTTTCT.

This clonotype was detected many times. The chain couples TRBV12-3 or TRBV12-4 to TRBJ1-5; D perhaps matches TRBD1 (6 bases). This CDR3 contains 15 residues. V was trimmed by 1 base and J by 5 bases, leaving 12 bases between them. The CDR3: CASSLGPTGHQPQHF. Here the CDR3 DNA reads TGTGCCAGCAGTTTAGGGCCGACAGGCCATCAGCCCCAGCATTTT.

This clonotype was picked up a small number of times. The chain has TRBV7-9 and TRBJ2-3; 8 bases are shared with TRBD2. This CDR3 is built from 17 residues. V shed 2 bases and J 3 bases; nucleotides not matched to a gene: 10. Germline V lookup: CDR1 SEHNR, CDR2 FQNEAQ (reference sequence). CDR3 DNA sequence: TGTGCCAGCAGCTTATCTCTGAGCGGGAGTATTACAGATACGCAGTATTTT. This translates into CASSLSLSGSITDTQYF.

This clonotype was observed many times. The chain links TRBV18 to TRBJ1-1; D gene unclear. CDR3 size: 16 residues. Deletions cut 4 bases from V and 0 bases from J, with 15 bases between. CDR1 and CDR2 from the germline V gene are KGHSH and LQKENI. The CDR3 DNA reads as TGTGCCAGCTCACTGTCGCATCCAGGCCTGAACACTGAAGCTTTCTTT. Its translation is CASSLSHPGLNTEAFF.

CDR3 nucleotides: TGTGCCAGCAGTCAGACAGATAGCAATCAGCCCCAGCATTTT. Translation gives CASSQTDSNQPQHF. The chain employs TRBV6-1 and TRBJ1-5; D possibly corresponds to TRBD1 (5 bases). The CDR3 runs 14 residues. The V end was cut by 5 bases, the J end by 0 bases, with 8 bases between. The germline V gene has CDR1 MNHNS and CDR2 SASEGT.

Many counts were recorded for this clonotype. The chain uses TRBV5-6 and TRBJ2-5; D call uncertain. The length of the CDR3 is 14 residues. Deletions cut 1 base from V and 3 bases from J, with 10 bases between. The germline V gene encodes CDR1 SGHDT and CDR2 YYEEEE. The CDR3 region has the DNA TGTGCCAGCAGCTTGATCACGAGCGAAGAGACCCAGTACTTC. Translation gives CASSLITSEETQYF.